This is a list of T cell receptor beta chains from one sample in a study of cytomegalovirus exposure and HLA in healthy donors. Some clones are missing from TCRdb's copy, which holds only in-frame ones; the method was immunoSEQ multiplex PCR. The data show some 250,000 clones, about 80% seen once. Material for sequencing was PBMCs. The receptor source for this set is a woman aged 40 to 55 in good health and CMV-seropositive. CDR3s include the opening cysteine and the closing phenylalanine or tryptophan. Fields, in order: clone size, J gene, V gene, D gene, CDR3 protein, CDR3 DNA. A D gene is named only where the DNA matches it firmly. Clone size is not always given. Where it is, it says once, few, many or a class for expanded clones.

- TRBJ2-7 TRBV18 TRBD1 CASSPRGQGASYEQYF TGTGCCAGCTCACCAAGAGGACAGGGGGCGAGCTACGAGCAGTACTTC
- TRBJ1-5 TRBV19 - CASSIGRQGYSNQPQHF TGTGCCAGTAGTATAGGTCGCCAGGGGTATAGCAATCAGCCCCAGCATTTT
- TRBJ1-4 TRBV30 TRBD1 CAWGTAEKLFF TGTGCCTGGGGGACAGCTGAAAAACTGTTTTTT
- TRBJ1-1 TRBV21-1 - CASSKAQGPCPEAFF TGTGCCAGCAGCAAAGCTCAGGGGCCGTGCCCTGAAGCTTTCTTT
- TRBJ2-1 TRBV5-1 - CASSLVAGYNEQFF TGCGCCAGCAGCTTGGTAGCCGGTTACAATGAGCAGTTCTTC
- TRBJ2-7 TRBV6-1 - CASSPRGSSYEQYF TGTGCCAGCAGTCCACGGGGAAGCTCCTACGAGCAGTACTTC
- TRBJ1-1 TRBV5-1 - CASSLGVGRGTEAFF TGCGCCAGCAGCCTCGGGGTAGGGCGCGGCACTGAAGCTTTCTTT
- TRBJ2-1 TRBV2 - CASSETRYNEQFF TGTGCCAGCAGTGAGACCAGGTACAATGAGCAGTTCTTC
- TRBJ1-5 TRBV9 TRBD1 CASSVGTGGFRGNQPQHF TGTGCCAGCAGCGTAGGGACAGGGGGCTTCAGAGGCAATCAGCCCCAGCATTTT
- TRBJ1-6 TRBV2 TRBD1 CASSDYVGQANSPLHF TGTGCCAGCAGTGACTACGTCGGACAGGCAAATTCACCCCTCCACTTT
- TRBJ1-2 TRBV5-6 TRBD1 CASSLEGQGRPNYGYTF TGTGCCAGCAGCTTGGAGGGACAGGGGCGACCTAACTATGGCTACACCTTC
- TRBJ2-7 TRBV30 - CAWKGAYEQYF TGTGCCTGGAAAGGGGCCTACGAGCAGTACTTC
- TRBJ2-4 TRBV7-8 - CASSLGMSRDIQYF TGTGCCAGCAGCTTGGGTATGAGCAGGGACATTCAGTACTTC
- TRBJ2-2 TRBV7-6 - CASSSRTGELFF TGTGCCAGCAGCTCCCGCACCGGGGAGCTGTTTTTT
- TRBJ2-7 TRBV7-9 - CASSLGGFDEQYF TGTGCCAGCAGCTTGGGGGGTTTTGACGAGCAGTACTTC
- TRBJ2-5 TRBV18 TRBD1 CASSSLDREETQYF TGTGCCAGCTCATCCCTGGACAGGGAAGAGACCCAGTACTTC
- TRBJ2-5 TRBV5-6 - CASSLIRGETQYF TGTGCCAGCAGCTTGATCCGAGGGGAGACCCAGTACTTC
- TRBJ1-2 TRBV7-9 - CASSLGGQTPNTF TGTGCCAGCAGCCTAGGCGGACAGACCCCAAACACCTTC
- TRBJ2-5 TRBV6-1 - CAVARRGEETQYF TGTGCCGTAGCTCGGCGCGGGGAAGAGACCCAGTACTTC
- TRBJ2-5 TRBV4-3 - CASSQGGGGGETQYF TGCGCCAGCAGCCAAGGAGGGGGTGGAGGAGAGACCCAGTACTTC
- TRBJ1-1 TRBV5-4 TRBD1 CASSWDLTGATEAFF TGTGCCAGCAGCTGGGACCTTACAGGGGCCACTGAAGCTTTCTTT
- TRBJ2-5 TRBV6-1 - CASSEMGGPETQYF TGTGCCAGCAGTGAAATGGGGGGGCCAGAGACCCAGTACTTC
- TRBJ1-4 TRBV25-1 - CASSEFSGTNEKLFF TGTGCCAGCAGTGAATTTTCCGGGACTAATGAAAAACTGTTTTTT
- TRBJ2-7 TRBV7-9 - CASSYQGYSHEQYF TGTGCCAGCAGCTACCAGGGGTACAGCCACGAGCAGTACTTC
- TRBJ1-3 TRBV15 - CATSRDRRSSGNTIYF TGTGCCACCAGCAGAGATAGGAGGTCCTCTGGAAACACCATATATTTT
- TRBJ1-2 TRBV20-1 - CSARLPYGYTF TGCAGTGCCAGGTTACCCTATGGCTACACCTTC
- TRBJ1-2 TRBV9 TRBD1 CASSGRTQDRGDYGYTF TGTGCCAGCAGCGGAAGAACCCAAGACAGGGGCGACTATGGCTACACCTTC
- TRBJ1-1 TRBV25-1 - CASTDRQMNTEAFF TGTGCCAGCACCGATAGACAGATGAACACTGAAGCTTTCTTT
- TRBJ2-5 TRBV27 - CASSPRTAQETQYF TGTGCCAGCAGTCCACGGACAGCCCAAGAGACCCAGTACTTC
- TRBJ2-1 TRBV19 - CASSLRAKGGFFYNEQFF TGTGCCAGTAGTCTAAGAGCTAAAGGCGGTTTCTTCTACAATGAGCAGTTCTTC
- TRBJ2-3 TRBV5-1 TRBD2 CASSVGLAGGTGTDTQYF TGCGCCAGCAGCGTGGGACTAGCGGGAGGGACAGGCACAGATACGCAGTATTTT
- TRBJ1-2 TRBV5-1 TRBD1 CASSLSGQDNYGYTF TGCGCCAGCAGCTTATCGGGACAGGATAACTATGGCTACACCTTC
- TRBJ1-5 TRBV7-2 TRBD1 CASSSGGTGGTPQHF TGTGCCAGCAGCTCGGGTGGGACAGGGGGAACGCCCCAGCATTTT
- TRBJ2-6 TRBV7-9 - CASSPSHGRPGANVLTF TGTGCCAGCAGCCCCTCCCATGGCAGGCCTGGGGCCAACGTCCTGACTTTC
few TRBJ1-4 TRBV2 TRBD1 CASSGQGKANEKLFF TGTGCCAGCAGCGGACAGGGGAAGGCTAATGAAAAACTGTTTTTT
- TRBJ2-1 TRBV9 TRBD1 CASSVSTGTGLNEQFF TGTGCCAGCAGCGTTTCCACCGGGACAGGGTTGAATGAGCAGTTCTTC
- TRBJ2-7 TRBV28 - CASNPPASYEQYF TGTGCCAGCAACCCCCCAGCGTCCTACGAGCAGTACTTC
- TRBJ2-7 TRBV2 TRBD1 CASRQRGPGEYF TGTGCCAGCCGCCAGAGGGGGCCGGGTGAATACTTC
- TRBJ2-7 TRBV6-5 - CASSDLYEQYF TGTGCCAGCAGTGATCTATACGAGCAGTACTTC
- TRBJ2-3 TRBV7-3 - CASSPGTSTDTQYF TGTGCCAGCAGCCCCGGGACTAGCACAGATACGCAGTATTTT
once TRBJ1-3 TRBV19 - CASSNQANTIYF TGTGCCAGTAGTAACCAGGCGAACACCATATATTTT
- TRBJ1-1 TRBV19 - CASSPGDIPTEAFF TGTGCCAGTAGTCCCGGGGACATCCCCACTGAAGCTTTCTTT
- TRBJ2-1 TRBV10-3 - CAISAGFHEQFF TGTGCCATCAGTGCCGGGTTCCATGAGCAGTTCTTC
- TRBJ2-1 TRBV11-3 TRBD1 CASSSTGSSYNEQFF TGTGCCAGCAGCTCGACAGGGAGCTCCTACAATGAGCAGTTCTTC
- TRBJ2-7 TRBV11-2 - CASSLEVTRGEQYF TGTGCCAGCAGCTTAGAGGTGACTAGAGGCGAGCAGTACTTC
- TRBJ2-1 TRBV29-1 - CSVVRDSGNEQFF TGCAGCGTTGTGAGGGACTCGGGGAATGAGCAGTTCTTC
- TRBJ2-7 TRBV18 - CASSTRGYEQYF TGTGCCAGCTCCACCCGGGGCTACGAGCAGTACTTC
- TRBJ1-3 TRBV18 TRBD1 CASATGTAGNTIYF TGTGCCAGCGCTACCGGGACAGCTGGAAACACCATATATTTT
- TRBJ2-7 TRBV11-3 TRBD1 CASSSEGTGTSYEQYF TGTGCCAGCAGCTCAGAAGGGACAGGGACGAGCTACGAGCAGTACTTC
- TRBJ2-7 TRBV7-8 - CASSGLDRATGSYEQYF TGTGCCAGCAGCGGTCTCGATAGGGCTACAGGTTCGTACGAGCAGTACTTC
- TRBJ1-1 TRBV19 - CASSEHRARAEAFF TGTGCCAGTAGTGAACACAGGGCAAGGGCTGAAGCTTTCTTT
few TRBJ1-3 TRBV19 TRBD1 CASSLRTSWDRGNTIYF TGTGCCAGTAGTCTACGTACCTCCTGGGACAGAGGAAACACCATATATTTT
- TRBJ1-2 TRBV7-2 - CASSLTGGGGYTF TGTGCCAGCAGCTTAACGGGGGGAGGGGGCTACACCTTC
- TRBJ1-1 TRBV11-2 - CASSPAGITEAFF TGTGCCAGCAGCCCCGCAGGGATCACTGAAGCTTTCTTT
- TRBJ1-2 TRBV19 - CASSIGLDGYTF TGTGCCAGTAGTATAGGGCTGGATGGCTACACCTTC
- TRBJ2-5 TRBV30 - CAWSVQVQETQYF TGTGCCTGGAGTGTTCAGGTACAAGAGACCCAGTACTTC
- TRBJ1-2 TRBV7-6 - CASSLVGPAPGYTF TGTGCCAGCAGCTTAGTGGGCCCTGCGCCAGGCTACACCTTC
- TRBJ1-1 TRBV10-3 - CAIGRGEYTEAFF TGTGCCATAGGCAGGGGTGAGTACACTGAAGCTTTCTTT